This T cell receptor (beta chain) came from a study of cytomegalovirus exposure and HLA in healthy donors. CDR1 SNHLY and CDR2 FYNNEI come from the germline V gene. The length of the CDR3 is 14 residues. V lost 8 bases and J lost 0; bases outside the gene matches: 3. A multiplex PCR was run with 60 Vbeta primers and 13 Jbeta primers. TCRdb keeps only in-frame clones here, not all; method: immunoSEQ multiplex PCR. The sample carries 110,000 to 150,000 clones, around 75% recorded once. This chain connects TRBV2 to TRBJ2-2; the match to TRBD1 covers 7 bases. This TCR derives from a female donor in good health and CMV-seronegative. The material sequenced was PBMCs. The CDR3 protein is CASQGQPNTGELFF. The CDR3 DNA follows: TGTGCCAGCCAGGGACAGCCGAACACCGGGGAGCTGTTTTTT.